The clone carrying this TCR beta chain has only a few counts. Antigen: not known. This record comes from a study of T cell repertoires in cytomegalovirus infection. Study conclusions and caveats: The ex vivo response was dominated by HLA-C-restricted CMV-specific TCR beta clonotypes.

From the reads, TCRdb called clonotypes with MiXCR, one entry per CDR3 protein. The data contain 900,000 to 950,000 distinct CDR3 sequences, around 32% of them singletons. CDR1 SNHLY and CDR2 FYNNEI come from the germline V gene. There are 13 residues in the CDR3. V was pared by 8 bases and J by 3 bases, with 14 bases between. Sequencing was performed on cultured CD8+ T cells from PBMCs, taken from culture after CMV antigen stimulation. The sequence was collected from a human donor in good health (CMV status not recorded). Some clones in this sample may be carry-over from other donors' samples. This chain connects TRBV2 to TRBJ2-7; a weak D match, TRBD2 (6 bases). DNA for the CDR3: TGTGCCAGCCTTGTCGGGGGTATCTACGAGCAGTACTTC. Amino acids: CASLVGGIYEQYF.